This is a list of T cell receptor beta chains from one sample in a study of chronic HIV infection and antiretroviral therapy. TCRdb re-called the 5' RACE reads with MiXCR, one entry per CDR3 protein. The profile shows approximately 30,000 distinct CDR3 sequences, roughly 8.7% of them singletons. Sequencing used peripheral blood. The source of these receptors is an adult who had HIV and had not received antiretroviral therapy, or was an uninfected healthy control (not recorded which). Both conserved end residues are part of each CDR3. The order of the fields is V gene, J gene, CDR3 protein.

v_gene: TRBV20-1
j_gene: TRBJ1-5
CDR3aa: CSADRGGHEGNQPQHF

v_gene: TRBV6-2/TRBV6-3
j_gene: TRBJ2-4
CDR3aa: CASSYSERAKNIQYF

v_gene: TRBV12-3/TRBV12-4
j_gene: TRBJ1-1
CDR3aa: CASSRKHTEAFF

v_gene: TRBV29-1
j_gene: TRBJ2-7
CDR3aa: CSVDLASNEQYF

v_gene: TRBV5-5
j_gene: TRBJ2-7
CDR3aa: CASSPGLAGGYEQYF

v_gene: TRBV4-3
j_gene: TRBJ2-5
CDR3aa: CASSQAMGEETQYF

v_gene: TRBV18
j_gene: TRBJ1-4
CDR3aa: CASSPNRDRDEKLFF

v_gene: TRBV7-9
j_gene: TRBJ1-1
CDR3aa: CASSLGQGANTEAFF

v_gene: TRBV18
j_gene: TRBJ2-7
CDR3aa: CASSPSMGRTIYEQYF

v_gene: TRBV20-1
j_gene: TRBJ1-4
CDR3aa: CSGAGSDEKLFF

v_gene: TRBV11-2
j_gene: TRBJ2-1
CDR3aa: CASSLVLAGGNEQFF

v_gene: TRBV2
j_gene: TRBJ2-1
CDR3aa: CARSEEGTAYNEQFF

v_gene: TRBV12-3/TRBV12-4
j_gene: TRBJ2-5
CDR3aa: CASSDKYQETQYF

v_gene: TRBV20-1
j_gene: TRBJ2-1
CDR3aa: CSARGSGRRGYNEQFF

v_gene: TRBV12-3/TRBV12-4
j_gene: TRBJ1-5
CDR3aa: CASSLHRGTDQPQHF